This T cell receptor (beta chain) appears in the sequencing data of a study of graft-versus-host responses after intestinal transplantation. Study at large: As for transplant type, recipients had multivisceral, liver-intestinal, or isolated intestinal grafts. All of the recipients had induction that used anti-thymocyte globulin, then tacrolimus and steroids for approximately 3 years. Study observations and caveats: Declines in HvG clones occurring early post-transplant were associated with peak circulating GvH clone levels. GvH clones detected in recipient marrow included some appearing first in ileum or blood.

Germline V gene lookup returns CDR1 PRHDT and CDR2 FYEKMQ (reference sequence). The CDR3 extends over 18 amino acids. V dropped 4 bases and J dropped 6; count of bases not matched to a gene: 15. Comment on this clone: What it binds is unknown.

Profiling relied on immunoSEQ multiplex PCR, and the TCRdb table lists in-frame clones only, not all of them. The repertoire consists of about 97,000 clones, with around 90% occurring once and the leading ten covering roughly a sixth. The receptor was isolated from a human patient who received an intestinal transplant, so some T cells may come from the graft donor. J is TRBJ2-2 and V is TRBV13; 9 bases agree with TRBD1. The specimen comprised PBMCs, sampled just under 460 days after intestinal transplant. CDR3 loop: CASSYDLTGGALAGELFF. For the CDR3, the DNA is TGTGCCAGCAGCTATGATCTCACAGGGGGCGCATTGGCCGGGGAGCTGTTTTTT.